Following are 28 T cell receptor beta chains from one sample sequenced in a study of OX40 agonist ivuxolimab in advanced cancers. Produced via immunoSEQ multiplex PCR; TCRdb's table is partial and in-frame only. The sample contains 42,000 or so clones, roughly 77% of which appear only once. The source material was CD4+ or CD8+ T cells sorted from blood, sampled in a trial of the OX40 agonist ivuxolimab. Source of these receptors: an adult with an advanced solid tumor such as melanoma, head and neck, liver or kidney cancer.

In nucleotides, the CDR3 is TGTGCCAGCAGTACGGGGGACAGCTCTCGCGGGTTCTTT. It is translated as CASSTGDSSRGFF. This sequence joins TRBV27 and TRBJ1-1, with 7 bases fitting TRBD1. Per germline, CDR1 MNHEY and CDR2 SMNVEV (reference sequence). The CDR3 has 13 amino acids. Germline trimming cut 5 bases from V and 14 bases from J; bases unmatched to any gene: 14.

The V and J genes are TRBV18 and TRBJ2-1; no definite D call. The V gene lost 4 bases and the J gene lost 6 bases, with 19 bases spanning the gap. Germline CDR1 reads KGHSH; CDR2 reads LQKENI. The CDR3 spans 16 residues. The CDR3: CASSRITPTPGNEQFF. The CDR3 DNA reads TGTGCCAGCTCACGCATCACTCCAACCCCGGGCAATGAGCAGTTCTTC.

The V call is TRBV29-1, the J call TRBJ2-7; perhaps TRBD1 as D (5 bases). There are 12 residues in the CDR3. The V end lost 7 bases, the J end lost 2 bases, and 12 bases lay between the germline ends. Germline CDR1 SQVTM, CDR2 ANQGSEA. The CDR3 nucleotides read TGCAGCGCAACGACAGCTCCCTACGAGCAGTACTTC. It encodes CSATTAPYEQYF.

The chain joins TRBV6-5 to TRBJ2-5; 13 bases line up with TRBD2. The junction had 2 bases not matched to a gene; V was cut back by 5 bases and J by 2 bases. The CDR3 is 15 amino acids. CDR1 is MNHEY, CDR2 SVGAGI, per germline. This chain's CDR3 is CASSTGLAGQETQYF. CDR3 sequence (DNA): TGTGCCAGCAGTACGGGACTAGCGGGACAAGAGACCCAGTACTTC.

V usage is TRBV18 and J usage is TRBJ2-3; D call uncertain. This CDR3 is 15 amino acids long. The germline CDR1 and CDR2 sequences are KGHSH and LQKENI. With 0 bases removed from V and 0 bases from J, the gap between germline ends came to 7 bases. The CDR3 region has the DNA TGTGCCAGCTCACCACCTGGCTTGAGCACAGATACGCAGTATTTT. This gives the protein CASSPPGLSTDTQYF.

The chain links TRBV28 to TRBJ1-5; D ambiguous. Germline V lookup: CDR1 MDHEN, CDR2 SYDVKM. V shed 6 bases and J shed 5 bases, with 11 bases lying between them. CDR3 size: 13 residues. The CDR3, as DNA: TGTGCCAGCAGAAGGGTAGGGTATCAGCCCCAGCATTTT. This gives the protein CASRRVGYQPQHF.

The genes are TRBV19 and TRBJ1-5; 8 nucleotides align to TRBD1. Germline CDR1 and CDR2: LNHDA and SQIVND (reference sequence). V was pared by 5 bases and J by 3 bases, with 9 bases of the junction left unmatched. The CDR3 spans 16 residues. As DNA, the CDR3 is TGTGCCAGTAGTGGTCTACAGGGGGTCATCAATCAGCCCCAGCATTTT. Protein product: CASSGLQGVINQPQHF.

V and J are TRBV11-2 and TRBJ2-1; D is unresolved. The CDR3 contains 15 residues. Trimming cost V 1 base and J 0 bases, with 7 bases left between them. CDR1 and CDR2 (germline): SGHAT, FQNNGV. CDR3: CASSLVGFSYNEQFF. CDR3 in DNA: TGTGCCAGCAGCTTAGTCGGTTTCTCCTACAATGAGCAGTTCTTC.

The chain has TRBV5-1 and TRBJ2-2; 8 nucleotides match TRBD2. Per the germline V gene, CDR1 is SGHRS and CDR2 is YFSETQ. The V and J ends lost 2 bases and 6 bases, in that order; junction bases with no gene match: 3. The CDR3 covers 14 residues. The CDR3 DNA reads as TGCGCCAGCAGCTTAGCGGGAGTTGCCGGGGAGCTGTTTTTT. Protein sequence: CASSLAGVAGELFF.

This chain links TRBV29-1 with TRBJ2-1; 9 bases are shared with TRBD1. The CDR3 runs 16 residues. Germline V gives CDR1 SQVTM, CDR2 ANQGSEA. Germline trimming cut 0 bases from V and 0 bases from J; bases unmatched to any gene: 3. In DNA form, the CDR3 reads TGCAGCGTTGAAGAAGGGACAGGGAGCTCCTACAATGAGCAGTTCTTC. This translates into CSVEEGTGSSYNEQFF.

This clone was picked up one time. The rearrangement uses TRBV5-1 and TRBJ2-5, with D maybe TRBD2 (5 bases). V was shortened by 0 bases and J by 5 bases, with 14 bases between the two germline ends. The germline V gene has CDR1 SGHRS and CDR2 YFSETQ. This CDR3 contains 15 residues. For the CDR3, the DNA is TGCGCCAGCAGCTTGGGAGGGAGTGGTAGTGAGACCCAGTACTTC. As protein: CASSLGGSGSETQYF.

In this sample, this clone turned up a few times. The chain combines TRBV7-2 with TRBJ1-2, with TRBD1 as a possible D gene (6 bases). The CDR3 totals 13 residues. V was clipped by 4 bases and J by 3 bases, with 9 bases between them. The germline V gene has CDR1 SGHTA and CDR2 FQGNSA. The CDR3 DNA is TGTGCCAGCAGCTACCAGGGGCACTATGGCTACACCTTC. Its protein is CASSYQGHYGYTF.

V gene TRBV14 combines with J gene TRBJ2-1, with 7 bases fitting TRBD2. After removal of 3 bases from V and 7 bases from J, the junction contained 12 bases not matched to a gene. The CDR3 spans 16 residues. Germline lookup yields CDR1 SGHDN and CDR2 FVKESK. The CDR3 protein is CASSHTGTNKANEQFF. CDR3 DNA: TGTGCCAGCAGCCACACCGGGACTAATAAGGCGAATGAGCAGTTCTTC.

This chain connects TRBV19 to TRBJ1-2; D unresolved. CDR1 is LNHDA and CDR2 is SQIVND in the germline V gene (reference sequence). With 1 base removed from V and 2 bases from J, the gap between germline ends came to 8 bases. The CDR3 length is 14 residues. CDR3 protein: CASSIGHMNYGYTF. CDR3 DNA sequence: TGTGCCAGTAGTATAGGACATATGAACTATGGCTACACCTTC.

This clone has only a few counts. The genes are TRBV10-3 and TRBJ1-3; D gene unclear. V was shortened by 7 bases and J by 0 bases, with 4 bases between the two germline ends. CDR3 length: 12 residues. Germline V lookup: CDR1 ENHRY, CDR2 SYGVKD. The CDR3 region is CAITSSGNTIYF. In nucleotides, the CDR3 is TGTGCCATCACCTCCTCTGGAAACACCATATATTTT.

The genes are TRBV11-2 and TRBJ2-7; tentatively, D is TRBD1 (5 bases). Between the trimmed V and J ends, which lost 4 bases and 0 bases, there was a span of 19 bases. CDR3 length: 17 amino acids. Germline V CDR1 and CDR2: SGHAT, FQNNGV. The CDR3 DNA reads as TGTGCCAGCAGCTCACTGAAGGGGCGATTAAGCTCCTACGAGCAGTACTTC. Its protein product is CASSSLKGRLSSYEQYF.

The chain uses TRBV19 and TRBJ2-6; tentatively, D is TRBD1 or TRBD2 (5 bases each). V was trimmed by 6 bases and J by 0 bases, leaving 15 bases between them. The CDR3 covers 17 residues. The germline V gene has CDR1 LNHDA and CDR2 SQIVND (reference sequence). In nucleotides, the CDR3 is TGTGCCAGTAGGCCCGGGACCAGCGTCTCTGGGGCCAACGTCCTGACTTTC. Protein: CASRPGTSVSGANVLTF.

This clone appeared once. The CDR3 here is CASSLVGTGGYEQYF. CDR3 coding DNA: TGCGCCAGCAGCTTGGTTGGGACAGGGGGCTACGAGCAGTACTTC. The chain combines TRBV5-1 with TRBJ2-7, with TRBD1 matching over 11 bases. CDR3 length: 15 amino acids. The J segment lost 3 bases and the V segment lost 0 bases, leaving 2 bases of the junction unmatched. Germline CDR1 and CDR2: SGHRS and YFSETQ.

Only one count was recorded for this clone. The V call is TRBV6-4, the J call TRBJ1-2, with unresolved D. This CDR3 is 15 amino acids long. Trimming pared 4 bases from V and 2 bases from J, leaving 14 bases between. The germline V gene encodes CDR1 MRHNA and CDR2 SNTAGT. The CDR3: CASSAWRELNYGYTF. CDR3 coding DNA: TGTGCCAGCAGTGCCTGGAGGGAGTTGAACTATGGCTACACCTTC.

In regard to this clone: The same CDR3 can be traced to other DNA sequences in this sample. J is TRBJ1-2 and V is TRBV20-1; D is possibly TRBD1 (5 bases). CDR1 DFQATT and CDR2 SNEGSKA come from the germline V gene (reference sequence). V lost 4 bases and J 8 bases, leaving 11 bases between the germline ends. This CDR3 contains 11 residues. The CDR3 DNA is TGCAGTGCTACCGGTTCAGGGGGCTACACCTTC. Translating it yields CSATGSGGYTF.

This chain connects TRBV5-4 to TRBJ2-7; D perhaps matches TRBD1 (6 bases). The CDR3 sequence is 15 residues long. The V and J ends lost 3 bases and 1 base respectively, with 14 bases between them. In germline, CDR1 is SGHNT, CDR2 YYREEE (reference sequence). The DNA for the CDR3 is TGTGCCAGCAGCTCGGGACAAGGAGATTCCTACGAGCAGTACTTC. It encodes CASSSGQGDSYEQYF.

V is TRBV9 and J is TRBJ1-2; D uncertain. The V and J ends lost 0 bases and 1 base respectively, with 4 bases between them. The CDR3 is made up of 13 amino acids. Germline CDR1 and CDR2: SGDLS and YYNGEE. CDR3 in DNA: TGTGCCAGCAGCGTAGATAATAACTATGGCTACACCTTC. Its protein product is CASSVDNNYGYTF.

V is TRBV5-1 and J is TRBJ2-5, with 9 nucleotides matching TRBD1. The better agreement between TRBJ2-7 and the DNA end casts doubt on the J call. The germline V gene encodes CDR1 SGHRS and CDR2 YFSETQ. CDR3 length: 14 amino acids. CDR3 region: CASSLAATGGEQYF. CDR3 bases: TGCGCCAGCAGCTTGGCCGCGACAGGGGGCGAGCAGTACTTC.

V is TRBV5-1 and J is TRBJ2-1; D call uncertain. CDR1 is SGHRS and CDR2 is YFSETQ in the germline V gene. This CDR3 spans 14 amino acids. Trimming took 4 bases from V and 8 from J, leaving 16 bases between them. This CDR3 reads CASSPRTSFDEQFF. CDR3 nucleotide sequence: TGCGCCAGCAGCCCCCGGACCTCTTTTGATGAGCAGTTCTTC. The full variable domain, rest sourced from reference TRBV5-1 and TRBJ2-1, is KAGVTQTPRYLIKTRGQQVTLSCSPISGHRSVSWYQQTPGQGLQFLFEYFSETQRNKGNFPGRFSGRQFSNSRSEMNVSTLELGDSALYLCASSPRTSFDEQFFGPGTRLTVL.

The chain recombines TRBV11-2 with TRBJ2-5; the D is unclear. The CDR3 has 14 amino acids. The germline V gene has CDR1 SGHAT and CDR2 FQNNGV. Trimming pared 5 bases from V and 2 bases from J, leaving 12 bases between. CDR3 in DNA: TGTGCCAGCAGCCCGACAAGGGCACAAGAGACCCAGTACTTC. Translation: CASSPTRAQETQYF.

As DNA, the CDR3 is TGTGCCAGCAGCTCGACTAGCGGGACGCCCACAGATACGCAGTATTTT. Translation gives CASSSTSGTPTDTQYF. This chain links TRBV28 with TRBJ2-3, with 11 bases matching TRBD2. Germline V gene data show CDR1 as MDHEN and CDR2 as SYDVKM. This CDR3 region has 16 residues. Germline trimming cut 6 bases from V and 2 bases from J; bases unmatched to any gene: 7.

This sequence joins TRBV4-1 and TRBJ1-3, with 7 positions matching TRBD1. Trimming took 2 bases from V and 0 from J; bases not matched to a gene: 10. Germline V lookup: CDR1 MGHRA, CDR2 YSYEKL. The length of the CDR3 is 18 residues. The CDR3 DNA reads as TGCGCCAGCAGCCAACCAACCCAGGGGGGGGGCTCTGGAAACACCATATATTTT. Translated, it gives CASSQPTQGGGSGNTIYF.

This clone was recorded once. The chain employs TRBV7-6 and TRBJ2-5; no clear D. V was cut by 0 bases and J by 4 bases, with 6 bases left in between. In germline, CDR1 is SGHVS, CDR2 FNYEAQ. The CDR3 has 13 residues. CDR3 bases: TGTGCCAGCAGCTTAGCAAACCTAGAGACCCAGTACTTC. The encoded protein is CASSLANLETQYF.